One sample yielded the 25 T cell receptor beta chains listed below, sequenced in a study of T cell responses to AZD1222 COVID-19 vaccine. Assay: immunoSEQ multiplex PCR; the TCRdb copy retains only in-frame clones and omits some. The data hold about 120,000 clones, with 92% observed a single time. The source was peripheral blood, collected on day 0 of AZD1222 vaccination. These receptors came from an adult in good health.

This clone was picked up one time. The chain links TRBV6-5 to TRBJ1-1; a weak D match, TRBD1 (5 bases). The V gene's germline CDR1 is MNHEY and CDR2 SVGAGI. There are 14 residues in the CDR3. Trimming pared 6 bases from V and 0 bases from J, leaving 11 bases between. CDR3 amino acids: CASRKRGVNTEAFF. The CDR3, as DNA: TGTGCCAGCAGAAAACGGGGGGTGAACACTGAAGCTTTCTTT.

The CDR3 loop reads CASSGGLGHPSNQPQHF. As DNA, the CDR3 is TGTGCCAGCAGTGGGGGGTTGGGACACCCCAGCAATCAGCCCCAGCATTTT. V gene TRBV2 combines with J gene TRBJ1-5; TRBD1 might be the D (6 bases). Germline V CDR1 and CDR2: SNHLY, FYNNEI. Trimming pared 4 bases from V and 1 base from J, leaving 17 bases between. This CDR3 region has 17 residues.

This sequence joins TRBV7-8 and TRBJ2-1; 10 bases map to TRBD2. Germline V gives CDR1 SGHVS, CDR2 FQNEAQ. The length of the CDR3 is 19 residues. Trimming at V came to 1 base and at J to 1 base, leaving 10 bases not matched to a gene. CDR3: CASSLGGPPSGGSYNEQFF. In nucleotides, the CDR3 is TGTGCCAGCAGCTTAGGCGGACCGCCTAGCGGGGGATCCTACAATGAGCAGTTCTTC. The whole variable domain, filled in from reference TRBV7-8 and TRBJ2-1, reads GAGVSQSPRYKVAKRGQDVALRCDPISGHVSLFWYQQALGQGPEFLTYFQNEAQLDKSGLPSDRFFAERPEGSVSTLKIQRTQQEDSAVYLCASSLGGPPSGGSYNEQFFGPGTRLTVL.

Here the CDR3 reads CASSYEPRQGNYGYTF. CDR3 coding DNA: TGTGCCAGCAGTTACGAACCCCGACAGGGCAACTATGGCTACACCTTC. The chain links TRBV6-5 to TRBJ1-2; 7 bases agree with TRBD1. The V and J ends lost 2 bases and 2 bases, in that order; junction bases with no gene match: 8. This CDR3 region has 16 residues. From germline, CDR1 is MNHEY and CDR2 SVGAGI.

The chain has TRBV29-1 and TRBJ2-2; TRBD1 is a possible D gene (6 bases). Trimming removed 0 bases from V and 1 base from J, with 15 bases in between. Germline V gene sequence: CDR1 SQVTM, CDR2 ANQGSEA. The CDR3 has 17 residues. The CDR3 spells CSVEDLRGGVNTGELFF. The CDR3 region has the DNA TGCAGCGTTGAAGATCTTAGAGGGGGAGTGAACACCGGGGAGCTGTTTTTT.

This chain uses TRBV11-2 with TRBJ2-3; D may be TRBD1 (5 bases). V lost 5 bases and J lost 3, with 9 bases in between. CDR3 length: 13 amino acids. Germline assignment: CDR1 SGHAT and CDR2 FQNNGV. CDR3 amino acids: CASSAAGTDTQYF. In nucleotides, the CDR3 is TGTGCCAGCAGCGCCGCAGGGACAGATACGCAGTATTTT.

The genes are TRBV2 and TRBJ2-7; unclear D gene. With 0 bases removed from V and 4 bases from J, the gap between germline ends came to 13 bases. CDR3 length: 15 residues. The germline CDR1 and CDR2 sequences are SNHLY and FYNNEI. The CDR3 DNA reads TGTGCCAGCAGTGAAGCCGCCGCCCTTGCGTACGAGCAGTACTTC. It codes for CASSEAAALAYEQYF.

This clone appeared once. CDR3: CAWSVEIEAFF. The CDR3, as DNA: TGTGCCTGGAGTGTAGAAATTGAAGCTTTCTTT. The rearrangement links TRBV30 to TRBJ1-1; D is unclear. This CDR3 has 11 amino acids. V lost 0 bases to trimming and J lost 7 bases, with 6 bases between them. Germline assignment: CDR1 GTSNPN and CDR2 SVGIG (reference sequence).

The CDR3 reads CASSDGSSEAFF. The CDR3 DNA reads as TGTGCCAGCAGCGACGGGAGTTCTGAAGCTTTCTTT. The rearrangement joins TRBV9 to TRBJ1-1; no firm D call. Germline V gene data show CDR1 as SGDLS and CDR2 as YYNGEE. The length of the CDR3 is 12 residues. Trimming cost V 3 bases and J 6 bases, with 9 bases left between them.

The chain employs TRBV3-1 (or the pseudogene TRBV3-2) and TRBJ1-1; unclear D gene. V was pared by 1 base and J by 6 bases, with 3 bases between. The CDR3 sequence is 11 residues long. Germline V gene lookup returns CDR1 LGHDT and CDR2 YNNKEL (reference sequence). CDR3 amino acids: CASSQGSEAFF. For the CDR3, the DNA is TGTGCCAGCAGCCAAGGGTCTGAAGCTTTCTTT.

The J gene is TRBJ1-5, the V gene TRBV19; possible D gene TRBD1, 5 bases. The CDR3 has 16 amino acids. V gave up 10 bases and J gave up 6 bases, with 25 bases separating them. Germline V gene sequence: CDR1 LNHDA, CDR2 SQIVND (reference sequence). CDR3 loop: CATDLGWGPVSQPQHF. DNA for the CDR3: TGTGCCACCGACCTAGGATGGGGCCCAGTTAGTCAGCCCCAGCATTTT.

This chain joins TRBV11-2 and TRBJ1-6, with 8 bases aligning to TRBD1. The ends lost 2 bases at V and 0 bases at J; junction bases unmatched: 9. The CDR3 runs 19 residues. Per the germline V gene, CDR1 is SGHAT and CDR2 is FQNNGV. CDR3: CASSLLGTGASSYNSPLHF. CDR3 DNA: TGTGCCAGCAGCTTATTAGGGACAGGTGCGAGCTCCTATAATTCACCCCTCCACTTT.

This clone was observed a single time. The chain uses TRBV7-2 and TRBJ1-1; TRBD1 might be the D (6 bases). V shed 5 bases and J shed 0 bases, with 10 bases lying between them. CDR1 and CDR2 from the germline V gene are SGHTA and FQGNSA. CDR3 size: 14 residues. DNA for the CDR3: TGTGCCAGCAGCAGGGGGTTCATGAACACTGAAGCTTTCTTT. Protein sequence: CASSRGFMNTEAFF. Combining the CDR3 with reference TRBV7-2 and TRBJ1-1 gives the whole variable domain GAGVSQSPSNKVTEKGKDVELRCDPISGHTALYWYRQSLGQGLEFLIYFQGNSAPDKSGLPSDRFSAERTGGSVSTLTIQRTQQEDSAVYLCASSRGFMNTEAFFGQGTRLTVV.

J is TRBJ1-4 and V is TRBV4-1; D is undetermined. V lost 1 base to trimming and J lost 8 bases, with 11 bases between them. This CDR3 has 14 amino acids. Germline V gives CDR1 MGHRA, CDR2 YSYEKL. CDR3 in DNA: TGCGCCAGCAGCCAAGTAGCGTCGGACGAAAAACTGTTTTTT. Translated, it gives CASSQVASDEKLFF.

This chain links TRBV11-2 with TRBJ1-1; D is undetermined. Deletions cut 1 base from V and 4 bases from J, with 7 bases between. The CDR3 is made up of 13 amino acids. The germline CDR1 and CDR2 sequences are SGHAT and FQNNGV. This chain's CDR3 is CASSLATVTEAFF. CDR3 in DNA: TGTGCCAGCAGCTTAGCTACCGTCACTGAAGCTTTCTTT.

The CDR3 sequence: CASSIGHGVSYEQYF. The CDR3 bases are TGTGCCAGCAGTATTGGCCACGGCGTCTCCTACGAGCAGTACTTC. This sequence joins TRBV6-5 and TRBJ2-7; unclear D gene. This CDR3 is 15 amino acids long. In germline, CDR1 is MNHEY, CDR2 SVGAGI. V was cut by 5 bases and J by 0 bases, with 14 bases left in between.

The chain combines TRBV27 with TRBJ2-1; 7 bases are a match to TRBD1. V lost 3 bases and J lost 2; bases outside the gene matches: 13. The CDR3 spans 18 residues. Germline CDR1 reads MNHEY; CDR2 reads SMNVEV (reference sequence). CDR3 DNA sequence: TGTGCCAGCAGTTTTAACCCCTTAACAACAGGGGCCTACAATGAGCAGTTCTTC. Protein product: CASSFNPLTTGAYNEQFF.

V usage is TRBV19 and J usage is TRBJ2-3; possible D gene TRBD2, 5 bases. Germline V CDR1 and CDR2: LNHDA, SQIVND (reference sequence). The CDR3 is 16 residues long. Deletions cut 4 bases from V and 0 bases from J, with 14 bases between. The CDR3 nucleotides are TGTGCCAGTAGTAGCCCCAGCGGACCTAGCACAGATACGCAGTATTTT. The encoded protein is CASSSPSGPSTDTQYF. Supplemented by reference TRBV19 and TRBJ2-3, the full variable domain reads DGGITQSPKYLFRKEGQNVTLSCEQNLNHDAMYWYRQDPGQGLRLIYYSQIVNDFQKGDIAEGYSVSREKKESFPLTVTSAQKNPTAFYLCASSSPSGPSTDTQYFGPGTRLTVL.

This sequence joins TRBV27 and TRBJ2-2, with 12 bases that match TRBD2. Germline-derived CDR1 and CDR2 are MNHEY and SMNVEV (reference sequence). The CDR3 has 16 residues. V shed 4 bases, J shed 6 bases, and the junction held 6 bases outside the gene matches. The CDR3 DNA is TGTGCCAGCAGTTCAACTAGCGGGAGGTCGGCCGGGGAGCTGTTTTTT. Protein: CASSSTSGRSAGELFF.

The chain carries TRBV7-2 and TRBJ1-2; D possibly corresponds to TRBD1 (6 bases). Trimming took 5 bases from V and 8 from J, leaving 15 bases between them. CDR1 is SGHTA, CDR2 FQGNSA, per germline. This CDR3 contains 13 residues. CDR3 in amino acids: CASSETGMWGYTF. The CDR3 DNA reads TGTGCCAGCAGCGAAACAGGGATGTGGGGCTACACCTTC.

The rearrangement joins TRBV7-2 to TRBJ1-2; D gene uncertain. The CDR3 length is 14 residues. The germline V gene has CDR1 SGHTA and CDR2 FQGNSA. V shed 1 base and J shed 3 bases, with 9 bases lying between them. CDR3 loop: CASSLGAAHYGYTF. The CDR3 DNA reads TGTGCCAGCAGCTTAGGGGCGGCCCACTATGGCTACACCTTC.

This rearrangement joins TRBV19 to TRBJ1-2; 7 positions agree with TRBD1. The CDR3 loop spans 15 amino acids. Germline values: CDR1 LNHDA, CDR2 SQIVND (reference sequence). V was pared by 3 bases and J by 4 bases, with 8 bases of the junction left unmatched. The CDR3 loop reads CASSIDSGQLYGYTF. The CDR3 bases are TGTGCCAGTAGTATTGATTCGGGACAGCTCTATGGCTACACCTTC.

A remark on this clone: Its ends do not fully match the called genes, so a read error is possible. J is TRBJ1-6 and V is TRBV5-4; D is perhaps TRBD1 (6 bases). This CDR3 spans 18 amino acids. Germline values: CDR1 SGHNT, CDR2 YYREEE (reference sequence). DNA for the CDR3: TGTGCCGGCAGCTACAAACCGACAGGCCAAGGACTTAATTCACCCCTCCACTTT. Translated, it gives CAGSYKPTGQGLNSPLHF.

There are many counts of this clone. V usage is TRBV4-3 and J usage is TRBJ2-1; maybe TRBD2 (6 bases). The germline gives CDR1 LGHNA, CDR2 YSLEER. V was trimmed by 1 base and J by 7 bases, leaving 11 bases between them. This CDR3 region has 14 residues. This CDR3 reads CASSQAGEVNEQFF. The CDR3 DNA reads as TGCGCCAGCAGCCAAGCGGGAGAAGTAAATGAGCAGTTCTTC.

The chain joins TRBV11-3 to TRBJ2-1; unclear D gene. The V end was cut by 1 base, the J end by 8 bases, with 6 bases between. Germline V lookup: CDR1 SGHNT, CDR2 YENEEA. The CDR3 runs to 12 residues. For the CDR3, the DNA is TGTGCCAGCAGCTTAGGAAGGGATGAGCAGTTCTTC. This codes for CASSLGRDEQFF.